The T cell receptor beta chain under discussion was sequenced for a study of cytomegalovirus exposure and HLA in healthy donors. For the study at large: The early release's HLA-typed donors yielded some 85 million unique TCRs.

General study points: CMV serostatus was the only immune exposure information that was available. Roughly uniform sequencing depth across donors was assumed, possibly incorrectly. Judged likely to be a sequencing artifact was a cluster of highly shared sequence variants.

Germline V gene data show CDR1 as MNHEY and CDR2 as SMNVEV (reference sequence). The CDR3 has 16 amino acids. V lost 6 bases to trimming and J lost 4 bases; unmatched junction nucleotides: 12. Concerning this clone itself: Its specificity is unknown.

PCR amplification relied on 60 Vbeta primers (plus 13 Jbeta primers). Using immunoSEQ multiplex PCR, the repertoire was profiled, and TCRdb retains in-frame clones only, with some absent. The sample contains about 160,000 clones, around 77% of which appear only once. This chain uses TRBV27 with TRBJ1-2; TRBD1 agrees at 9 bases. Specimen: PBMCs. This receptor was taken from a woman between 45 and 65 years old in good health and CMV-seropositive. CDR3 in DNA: TGTGCCAGCAGCTCATTGGGGACAGGGCTTGGCTATGGCTACACCTTC. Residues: CASSSLGTGLGYGYTF.